This T cell receptor beta chain was profiled in a study of blood T cell repertoires in COVID-19 (dated by TCRdb to the early 2020s). Describing the broader study: Samples from collaborators originated in the United States, Italy and Spain and spanned both the acute and convalescent phases of COVID-19. The prospective study material was composed of cDNA or gDNA derived from T cells, B-cell-depleted T cells, or PBMCs. Deeply sampled blood TCRbeta repertoires from subjects exposed to, actively infected with, or recovered from COVID-19 were included in the dataset. The repertoires were released in a freely available public database intended as a resource for research on the immune response to SARS-CoV-2. The samples were drawn from the first 160 participants of the ongoing ImmuneRACE study and from 950 to 1,500 subjects provided by 6 global collaborators. Nearly every sample came with metadata listing a de-identified subject ID, COVID-19 status, age in years and sex. Where available, HLA class I and class II types were taken from metadata supplied by the sample provider and were not determined by assay-based typing.

Whole blood was collected in K2EDTA tubes by collaborating institutions according to the institutions' own protocols. For TCRbeta analysis, collaborator samples were shipped as frozen whole blood, as isolated PBMCs, or as DNA extracted from either sample type. About this clone: Its antigen has not been determined. The input lacks base qualities; no much larger clone sits a single base away.

Summary of the overall study and its limitations: How much clinical and demographic metadata was included differed by source and by participant, and the metadata was provided uncurated.

TCRbeta CDR3 regions were amplified from genomic DNA using the immunoSEQ Assay, a bias-controlled multiplex PCR. The paper's processing steps were these. Nucleated cell counts per sample were estimated from amplification of reference gene primers within the assay. Sequence reads were collapsed and filtered to measure the absolute abundance of every unique TCRbeta CDR3 rearrangement. For each sample, productive Simpson clonality was calculated by taking the square root of Simpson's diversity index across productive rearrangements. Sourced from immuneACCESS, this table was stored by TCRdb with only in-frame sequences that have V and J called. A share of the clones is absent; for the studies checked, an unresolved V gene accounts for under half, and the remainder has no known explanation. The V and J calls and the clone size are those of that table, but D and trimming were determined from the DNA. In this sample the table shows about 260,000 clones, approximately 81% of which occur a single time. The top ten clonotypes cover 4.2% of the sample.

Spanning cysteine to phenylalanine, the CDR3 consists of 15 amino acids. This entry keeps only the CDR3 DNA: 45 bases, framed from base 1. Via the germline V gene, CDR1 is LGHNA and CDR2 YSLEER. V drops 0 bases and J drops 3 bases, leaving 12 bases in between. Sequenced: peripheral blood. The V gene is TRBV4-3 and the J gene is TRBJ2-7; no confident D gene assignment can be made. This receptor was taken from a man in his fifties or sixties with acute or convalescent COVID-19. The encoded CDR3 is CASSQEQSSDYEQYF. The DNA sequence is TGCGCCAGCAGCCAAGAACAGTCCTCCGACTACGAGCAGTACTTC.